Described below is a single T cell receptor beta chain sequence and its context. Its antigen is as yet unknown. This sample was taken from a study of CD8 T cells in Susac syndrome. Study results and caveats: In its TCR sequencing and HLA analysis, the study acknowledged that the number of individuals was relatively small.

An input of about 0.5 to 1 ug of RNA was subjected to reverse transcription using random hexamers. immunoSEQ multiplex PCR amplified TCR beta CDR3 across 54 Vbeta, 13 Jbeta. TCRdb reprocessed the immunoSEQ multiplex PCR reads with MiXCR, giving one entry per CDR3 protein. The table records more than 150,000 distinct CDR3 sequences, approximately 95% of them present only once. This CDR3 contains 15 residues. The V end was cut by 6 bases, the J end by 3 bases, with 20 bases between. In germline, CDR1 is SQVTM, CDR2 ANQGSEA. The V gene is TRBV29-1, the J gene TRBJ2-5; the D is unclear. Sequencing used CD4+ T cells from PBMCs. This sequence was found in a human donor with Susac syndrome. In DNA form, the CDR3 reads TGCAGCGTGGGCACTCGGACCCTCGACAAAGAGACCCAGTACTTC. This encodes CSVGTRTLDKETQYF. Looking up the rest from reference TRBV29-1 and TRBJ2-5 gives the full variable domain: SAVISQKPSRDICQRGTSLTIQCQVDSQVTMMFWYRQQPGQSLTLIATANQGSEATYESGFVIDKFPISRPNLTFSTLTVSNMSPEDSSIYLCSVGTRTLDKETQYFGPGTRLLVL.